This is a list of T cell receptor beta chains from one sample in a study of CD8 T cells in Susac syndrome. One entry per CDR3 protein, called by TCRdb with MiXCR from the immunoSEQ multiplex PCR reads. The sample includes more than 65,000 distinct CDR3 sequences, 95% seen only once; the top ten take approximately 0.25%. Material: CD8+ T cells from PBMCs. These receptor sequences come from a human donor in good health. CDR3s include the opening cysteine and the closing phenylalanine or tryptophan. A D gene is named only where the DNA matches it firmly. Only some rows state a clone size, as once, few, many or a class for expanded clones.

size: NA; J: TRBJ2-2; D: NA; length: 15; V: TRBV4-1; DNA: TGCGCCAGCAGCGCGCAGGAAAGGGGCACCGGGGAGCTGTTTTTT; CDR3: CASSAQERGTGELFF
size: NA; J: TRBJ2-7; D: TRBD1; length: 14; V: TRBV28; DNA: TGTGCCAGCAGTTTAACGACAGGGGAGCTCGAGCAGTACTTC; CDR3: CASSLTTGELEQYF
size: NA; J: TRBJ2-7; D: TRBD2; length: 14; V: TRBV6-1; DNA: TGTGCCAGCAGCCGGGGGGAGACACCCTACGAGCAGTACTTC; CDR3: CASSRGETPYEQYF
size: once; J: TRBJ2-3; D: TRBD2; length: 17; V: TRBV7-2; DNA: TGTGCCAGCAGCTTATATCCTACTAGCGGGGGAACAGATACGCAGTATTTT; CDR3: CASSLYPTSGGTDTQYF
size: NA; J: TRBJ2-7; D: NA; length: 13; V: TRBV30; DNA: TGTGCCTGGAGTCCCGAGCACCTCTACGAGCAGTACTTC; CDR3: CAWSPEHLYEQYF
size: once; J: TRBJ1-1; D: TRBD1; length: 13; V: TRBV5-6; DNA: TGTGCCAGCAGCCACGGGACAGCCACTGAAGCTTTCTTT; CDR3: CASSHGTATEAFF
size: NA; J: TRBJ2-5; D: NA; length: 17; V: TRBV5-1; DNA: TGCGCCAGCAGCCCAGAACAGGGTCGTCCCTACCAAGAGACCCAGTACTTC; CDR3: CASSPEQGRPYQETQYF
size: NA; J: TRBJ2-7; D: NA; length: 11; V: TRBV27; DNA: TGTGCCATCGCAAGGGGCCACGAGCAGTACTTC; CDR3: CAIARGHEQYF
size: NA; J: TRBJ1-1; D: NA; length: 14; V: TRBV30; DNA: TGTGCCTGGAGTGACCTGGCAGGACTCACTGAAGCTTTCTTT; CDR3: CAWSDLAGLTEAFF
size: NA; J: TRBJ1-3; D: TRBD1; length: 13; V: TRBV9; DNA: TGTGCCAGTACAGGGGCGGCGGGAAACACCATATATTTT; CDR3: CASTGAAGNTIYF
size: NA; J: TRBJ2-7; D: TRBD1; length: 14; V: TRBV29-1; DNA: TGCAGCGTCCCGGGACAGGGAAGCCCCTACGAGCAGTACTTC; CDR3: CSVPGQGSPYEQYF
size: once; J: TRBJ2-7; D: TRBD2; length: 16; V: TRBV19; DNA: TGTGCCAGTAGTCCTGGGACTAGCGGAACCTCCTACGAGCAGTACTTC; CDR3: CASSPGTSGTSYEQYF
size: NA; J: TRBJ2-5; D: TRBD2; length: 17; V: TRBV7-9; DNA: TGTGCCAGCAGCGGGACTAGCGGGGGGTCCACCCAAGAGACCCAGTACTTC; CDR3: CASSGTSGGSTQETQYF
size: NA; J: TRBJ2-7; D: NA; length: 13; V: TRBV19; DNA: TGTGCCAGTAGTTTTACAGGGCGGAACGAGCAGTACTTC; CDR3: CASSFTGRNEQYF
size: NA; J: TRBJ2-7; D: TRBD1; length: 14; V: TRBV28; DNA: TGTGCCAGCAGTTCGGACAGGGCTGGGGACGAGCAGTACTTC; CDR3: CASSSDRAGDEQYF
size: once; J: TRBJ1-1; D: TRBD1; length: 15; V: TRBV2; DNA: TGTGCCAGCAGTGAGTACGACAGGGGGCATGATGAAGCTTTCTTT; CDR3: CASSEYDRGHDEAFF
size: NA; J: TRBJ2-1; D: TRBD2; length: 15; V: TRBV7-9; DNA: TGTGCCAGCAGCCCGGGACTAGCGGGGGATAATGAGCAGTTCTTC; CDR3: CASSPGLAGDNEQFF
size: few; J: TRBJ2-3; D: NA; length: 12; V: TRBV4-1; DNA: TGCGCCAGCAGCCAAGATGGAGATACGCAGTATTTT; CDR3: CASSQDGDTQYF
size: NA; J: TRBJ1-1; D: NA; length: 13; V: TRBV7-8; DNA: TGTGCCAGCAGCTCCCTCGTGGGAGCAAAAGCTTTCTTT; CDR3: CASSSLVGAKAFF
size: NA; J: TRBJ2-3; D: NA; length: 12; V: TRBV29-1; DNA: TGCAGCGTTCAGGGTAGCACAGATACGCAGTATTTT; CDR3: CSVQGSTDTQYF
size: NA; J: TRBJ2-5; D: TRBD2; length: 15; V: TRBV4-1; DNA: TGCGCCAGCACCTTCAGCGGGGCGTACCAAGAGACCCAGTACTTC; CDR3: CASTFSGAYQETQYF
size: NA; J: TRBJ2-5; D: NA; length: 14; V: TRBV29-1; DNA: TGCAGCGTTGAACGACGCGGGGCCGGGGAGACCCAGTACTTC; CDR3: CSVERRGAGETQYF
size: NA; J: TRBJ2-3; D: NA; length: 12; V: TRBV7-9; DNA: TGTGCCAGCAGCCCGGCCTGGGATACGCAGTATTTT; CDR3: CASSPAWDTQYF
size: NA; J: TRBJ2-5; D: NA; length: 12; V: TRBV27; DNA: TGTGCCAGCAGTTTAAGGGAAGGGACCCAGTACTTC; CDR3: CASSLREGTQYF
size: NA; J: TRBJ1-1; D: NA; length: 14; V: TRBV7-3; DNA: TGTGCCAGTTCACAGGGATTAGGGAACACTGAAGCTTTCTTT; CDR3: CASSQGLGNTEAFF
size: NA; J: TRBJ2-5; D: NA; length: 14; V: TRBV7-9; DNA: TGTGCCAGCAGCTTAGAGAACAAACAAGAGACCCAGTACTTC; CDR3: CASSLENKQETQYF
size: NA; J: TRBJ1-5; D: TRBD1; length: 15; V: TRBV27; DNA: TGTGCCAGCAGTAAAACAGGGGCAAGCAATCAGCCCCAGCATTTT; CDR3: CASSKTGASNQPQHF
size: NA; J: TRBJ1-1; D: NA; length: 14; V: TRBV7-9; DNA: TGTGCCAGCAGCTCTGGGACGGCGAACACTGAAGCTTTCTTT; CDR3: CASSSGTANTEAFF
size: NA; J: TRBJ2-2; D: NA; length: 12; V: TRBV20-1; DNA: TGCAGTGCTACCATGAACACCGGGGAGCTGTTTTTT; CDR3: CSATMNTGELFF
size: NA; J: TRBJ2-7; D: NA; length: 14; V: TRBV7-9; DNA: TGTGCCAGCAGCTCGATGGACAGAACCTACGAGCAGTACTTC; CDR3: CASSSMDRTYEQYF
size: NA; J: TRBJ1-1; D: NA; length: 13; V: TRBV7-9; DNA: TGTGCCAGCAGCGCCCCCTTAGAACTCGAAGCTTTCTTT; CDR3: CASSAPLELEAFF
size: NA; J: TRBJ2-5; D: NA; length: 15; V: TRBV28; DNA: TGTGCCAGCACCTTGGGCTCGTGGGAGGTGGAGACCCAGTACTTC; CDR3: CASTLGSWEVETQYF
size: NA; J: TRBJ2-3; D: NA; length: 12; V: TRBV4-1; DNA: TGCGCCAGCAGCCAACTACCAGATACGCAGTATTTT; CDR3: CASSQLPDTQYF
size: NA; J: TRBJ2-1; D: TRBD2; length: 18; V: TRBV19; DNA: TGTGCCAGTAGCAAACCGTACTCCCTAGCGGGGGTCTACAATGAGCAGTTCTTC; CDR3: CASSKPYSLAGVYNEQFF
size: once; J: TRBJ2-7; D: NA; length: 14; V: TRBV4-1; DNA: TGCGCCAGCAGCCACTCAGCTCCTGCCTACGAGCAGTACTTC; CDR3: CASSHSAPAYEQYF
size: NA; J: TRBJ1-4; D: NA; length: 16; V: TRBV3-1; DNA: TGTGCCAGCAGCCAAGATAGCCGCCCCGGCGATGAAAAACTGTTTTTT; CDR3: CASSQDSRPGDEKLFF
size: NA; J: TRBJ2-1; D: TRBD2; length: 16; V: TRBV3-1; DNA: TGTGCCAGCAGCCAAGATTCGGGGGGGGGTTACAATGAGCAGTTCTTC; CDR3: CASSQDSGGGYNEQFF
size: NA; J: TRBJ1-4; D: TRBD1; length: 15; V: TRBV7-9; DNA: TGTGCCAGCAGCTCGATAGGGACAGGGGAGGAAAAACTGTTTTTT; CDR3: CASSSIGTGEEKLFF
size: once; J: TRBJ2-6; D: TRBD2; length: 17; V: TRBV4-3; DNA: TGCGCCAGCAGCCAAGCCGGGGGAGGGGCTGGGGCCAACGTCCTGACTTTC; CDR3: CASSQAGGGAGANVLTF
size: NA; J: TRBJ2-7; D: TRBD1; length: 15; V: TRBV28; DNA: TGTGCCAGCACCATCAGGGACAGGGAACAAGGCGAGCAGTACTTC; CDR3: CASTIRDREQGEQYF
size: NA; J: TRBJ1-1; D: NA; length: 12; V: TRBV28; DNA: TGTGCCACAGGGCGACAGAACACTGAAGCTTTCTTT; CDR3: CATGRQNTEAFF
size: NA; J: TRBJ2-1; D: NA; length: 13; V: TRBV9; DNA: TGTGCCAGCAGCGGCCCAGGGTACAATGAGCAGTTCTTC; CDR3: CASSGPGYNEQFF
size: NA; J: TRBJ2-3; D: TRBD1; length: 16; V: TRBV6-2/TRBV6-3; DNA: TGTGCCAGCAGTTACTCTCCGGGACAGGGGATAGATACGCAGTATTTT; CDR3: CASSYSPGQGIDTQYF
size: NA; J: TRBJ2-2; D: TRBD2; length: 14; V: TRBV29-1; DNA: TGCAGCGTTGACGCGGGACTACACACCGGGGAGCTGTTTTTT; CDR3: CSVDAGLHTGELFF
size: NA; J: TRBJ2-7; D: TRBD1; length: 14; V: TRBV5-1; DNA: TGCGCCAGCAGGCCGGGGACAGGGGCATACGAGCAGTACTTC; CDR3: CASRPGTGAYEQYF
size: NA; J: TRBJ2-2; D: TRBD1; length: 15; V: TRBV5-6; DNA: TGTGCCAGCAGCGAAGGGACAGCGAACACCGGGGAGCTGTTTTTT; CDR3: CASSEGTANTGELFF
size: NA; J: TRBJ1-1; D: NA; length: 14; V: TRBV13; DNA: TGTGCCAGCAGCAAAGGACAGCTGAACACTGAAGTTTTCTTT; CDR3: CASSKGQLNTEVFF
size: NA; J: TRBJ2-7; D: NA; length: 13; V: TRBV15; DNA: TGTGCCACCAGCGGTGGGGGCGACTACGAGCAGTACTTC; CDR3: CATSGGGDYEQYF